Below, 20 T cell receptor beta chains from the same sample are listed, as sequenced in a study of blood T cell repertoires in COVID-19. Some clones are missing from TCRdb's copy, which holds only in-frame ones; the method was immunoSEQ multiplex PCR. The sample lists approximately 170,000 clones, approximately 90% occurring once. Sequencing used peripheral blood. These receptors all stem from a woman of 80 years or more in a cohort sampled during active or convalescent COVID-19.

The J gene is TRBJ2-4, the V gene TRBV9, with D uncertain. The CDR3 totals 12 residues. The V end lost 0 bases, the J end lost 6 bases, and 4 bases lay between the germline ends. Germline CDR1 and CDR2: SGDLS and YYNGEE. The CDR3 DNA is TGTGCCAGCAGCGTAGCGGTAAACATTCAGTACTTC. This codes for CASSVAVNIQYF.

The genes are TRBV6-6 and TRBJ1-3; no reliable D call. The CDR3 contains 13 residues. Trimming removed 5 bases from V and 0 bases from J, with 5 bases in between. Germline CDR1 reads MNHNY; CDR2 reads SVGAGI (reference sequence). CDR3 sequence (DNA): TGTGCCAGCAGTCCAATCTCTGGAAACACCATATATTTT. It specifies CASSPISGNTIYF.

The V and J genes are TRBV7-2 and TRBJ1-2; 8 bases fit TRBD1. The J segment lost 1 base and the V segment lost 5 bases, leaving 3 bases of the junction unmatched. This CDR3 has 14 residues. The germline CDR1 and CDR2 sequences are SGHTA and FQGNSA. CDR3 bases: TGTGCCAGCAGCAGGACAGGGAATAACTATGGCTACACCTTC. Protein: CASSRTGNNYGYTF.

J is TRBJ1-3 and V is TRBV28; 7 positions match TRBD1. Looked up from germline, CDR1 is MDHEN and CDR2 is SYDVKM. J was trimmed by 2 bases and V by 6 bases; bases with no gene match: 4. CDR3 length: 14 amino acids. CDR3 bases: TGTGCCAGCAGGGAGGGGGCGACTGGAAACACCATATATTTT. This gives the protein CASREGATGNTIYF.

V gene TRBV18 combines with J gene TRBJ1-2, with D possibly matching TRBD1 (6 bases). V dropped 0 bases and J dropped 0 bases, with 14 bases sitting between them. This CDR3 has 17 amino acids. CDR1 and CDR2 from the germline V gene are KGHSH and LQKENI. The CDR3 DNA sequence: TGTGCCAGCTCACCACCCTGGGACAACTTAGCTAACTATGGCTACACCTTC. It encodes CASSPPWDNLANYGYTF.

This clone was seen just once. V and J are TRBV10-1 and TRBJ2-1; 11 positions agree with TRBD2. With V trimmed by 5 bases and J by 9 bases, 9 bases remained unmatched. CDR3 length equals 15 residues. Germline V CDR1 and CDR2: WNHNN, SYGVQD (reference sequence). CDR3: CASSPTSGGLSEQFF. CDR3 nucleotides: TGCGCCAGCAGTCCTACTAGCGGGGGCCTCTCTGAGCAGTTCTTC.

The chain is built from TRBV2 and TRBJ1-6; 7 nucleotides line up with TRBD1. This CDR3 is 16 amino acids long. Germline loops: CDR1 SNHLY, CDR2 FYNNEI. J lost 6 bases, V lost 4 bases, and 9 bases had no gene match. This CDR3 reads CASSARGQLSNSPLHF. The CDR3 nucleotides read TGTGCCAGCAGTGCGAGGGGGCAATTGAGTAATTCACCCCTCCACTTT.

The chain couples TRBV11-3 to TRBJ2-7, with D possibly being TRBD1 (5 bases). With 4 bases removed from V and 9 bases from J, the gap between germline ends came to 10 bases. The CDR3 totals 11 residues. Germline V gives CDR1 SGHNT, CDR2 YENEEA. Here the CDR3 reads CASSWQGGQYV. For the CDR3, the DNA is TGTGCCAGCAGCTGGCAGGGTGGGCAGTACGTC.

The rearrangement joins TRBV21-1 to TRBJ2-1; TRBD1, the table's D call, lacks a check against the DNA. TRBV21-1 is described as a pseudogene. There are 17 residues in the CDR3. The CDR3 nucleotides are TGTGCCAGCAGCAGGGACAGCAATCCCGGTGCCTACAATGAGCAGTTCTTC. Encoded protein: CASSRDSNPGAYNEQFF.

The chain links TRBV27 to TRBJ2-1; 13 positions match TRBD2. There are 17 residues in the CDR3. V was clipped by 0 bases and J by 9 bases; unmatched bases: 8. Germline CDR1 is MNHEY and CDR2 is SMNVEV (reference sequence). The CDR3 loop is CASSLSPGLAGTLEQFF. For the CDR3, the DNA is TGTGCCAGCAGTTTATCGCCGGGACTAGCGGGGACCCTTGAGCAGTTCTTC.

This clone came up once. V is TRBV28 and J is TRBJ1-3, with no clear D. V dropped 4 bases and J dropped 0 bases, with 7 bases sitting between them. The CDR3 is made up of 14 amino acids. CDR1 and CDR2 from the germline V gene are MDHEN and SYDVKM. This chain's CDR3 is CASSSAYSGNTIYF. CDR3 nucleotides: TGTGCCAGCAGTTCAGCGTACTCTGGAAACACCATATATTTT.

The rearrangement uses TRBV11-3 and TRBJ1-1; 7 nucleotides align to TRBD1. J gave up 3 bases and V 10 bases, and 8 bases lay outside the gene matches. This CDR3 is built from 13 residues. Per germline, CDR1 SGHNT and CDR2 YENEEA. The CDR3 coding sequence is TGTGCCACAGGGGGTCAGGGTTACACTGAAGCTTTCTTT. This encodes CATGGQGYTEAFF.

This clone has ten or more counts. The V and J genes are TRBV2 and TRBJ2-7; 8 positions agree with TRBD1. After removal of 2 bases from V and 10 bases from J, the junction contained 13 bases not matched to a gene. The CDR3 runs to 15 residues. Looked up from germline, CDR1 is SNHLY and CDR2 is FYNNEI. The CDR3: CASSEFRGRGQKQYV. CDR3 coding DNA: TGTGCCAGCAGTGAATTTCGGGGCAGGGGGCAGAAACAGTACGTC.

The chain employs TRBV7-9 and TRBJ1-4, with no clear D. The CDR3 totals 14 residues. With 4 bases removed from V and 2 bases from J, the gap between germline ends came to 8 bases. Germline V gene data show CDR1 as SEHNR and CDR2 as FQNEAQ (reference sequence). The CDR3 bases are TGTGCCAGCAGCTCGGGCGGGACTAATGAAAAACTGTTTTTT. This translates into CASSSGGTNEKLFF.

The chain joins TRBV6-5 to TRBJ1-4; 8 bases are a match to TRBD1. Germline assignment: CDR1 MNHEY and CDR2 SVGAGI. The CDR3 is made up of 14 amino acids. V lost 6 bases to trimming and J lost 5 bases; unmatched junction nucleotides: 5. The DNA of the CDR3 is TGTGCCAGCAGAACCGGGACAGGAAATGAAAAACTGTTTTTT. Translated: CASRTGTGNEKLFF.

CDR3 DNA sequence: TGTGCCAGCAGGGCAGGGGGGGAGACCCAGTACTTC. It translates to CASRAGGETQYF. V is TRBV6-5 and J is TRBJ2-5; D perhaps matches TRBD1 (7 bases). The CDR3 covers 12 residues. The V gene's germline CDR1 is MNHEY and CDR2 SVGAGI. Trimming took 6 bases from V and 5 from J, leaving 10 bases between them.

The chain recombines TRBV7-9 with TRBJ2-6, with 8 bases lining up with TRBD1. The CDR3 has 18 residues. Germline V gene sequence: CDR1 SEHNR, CDR2 FQNEAQ (reference sequence). The V segment lost 5 bases and the J segment 0 bases; nucleotides outside the gene matches: 9. The CDR3 reads CASSPRQGRLSGANVLTF. CDR3 sequence (DNA): TGTGCCAGCAGCCCCCGACAGGGGCGCCTCTCTGGGGCCAACGTCCTGACTTTC.

The chain recombines TRBV5-1 with TRBJ2-3; 14 bases align to TRBD2. CDR1 is SGHRS, CDR2 YFSETQ, per germline. With V trimmed by 4 bases and J by 4 bases, 2 bases remained unmatched. The CDR3 is made up of 15 amino acids. The CDR3 loop reads CASSPTSGGADTQYF. CDR3 sequence (DNA): TGCGCCAGCAGCCCGACTAGCGGGGGGGCAGATACGCAGTATTTT.

This chain connects TRBV7-9 to TRBJ1-2; TRBD1 is a possible D gene (5 bases). The CDR3 is made up of 14 amino acids. V was clipped by 4 bases and J by 7 bases, with 16 bases between them. Germline V CDR1 and CDR2: SEHNR, FQNEAQ (reference sequence). The CDR3 loop is CASSSEVGQVGYTF. The CDR3 region has the DNA TGTGCCAGCAGCTCCGAGGTGGGGCAGGTTGGCTACACCTTC.

V gene TRBV30 combines with J gene TRBJ1-1; no firm D call. V lost 0 bases to trimming and J lost 12 bases, with 11 bases between them. The germline V gene has CDR1 GTSNPN and CDR2 SVGIG (reference sequence). This CDR3 comprises 11 residues. CDR3 sequence reads: CAWSVRGIPFF. CDR3 nucleotides: TGTGCCTGGAGTGTACGGGGTATCCCTTTCTTT.